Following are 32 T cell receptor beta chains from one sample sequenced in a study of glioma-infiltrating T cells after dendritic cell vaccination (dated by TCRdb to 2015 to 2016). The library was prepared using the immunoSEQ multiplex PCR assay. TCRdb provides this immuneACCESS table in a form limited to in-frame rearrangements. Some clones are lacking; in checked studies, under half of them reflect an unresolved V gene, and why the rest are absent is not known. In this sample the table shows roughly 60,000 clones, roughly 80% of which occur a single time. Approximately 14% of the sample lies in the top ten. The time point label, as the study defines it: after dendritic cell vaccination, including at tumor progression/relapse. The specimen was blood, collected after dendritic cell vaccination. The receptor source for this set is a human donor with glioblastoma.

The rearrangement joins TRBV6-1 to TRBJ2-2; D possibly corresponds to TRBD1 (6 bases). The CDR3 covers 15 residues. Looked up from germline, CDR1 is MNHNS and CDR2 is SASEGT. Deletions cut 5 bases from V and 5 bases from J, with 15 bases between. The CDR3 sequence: CASSPHRERTGELFF. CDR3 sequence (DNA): TGTGCCAGCAGTCCGCACAGGGAGAGGACCGGGGAGCTGTTTTTT.

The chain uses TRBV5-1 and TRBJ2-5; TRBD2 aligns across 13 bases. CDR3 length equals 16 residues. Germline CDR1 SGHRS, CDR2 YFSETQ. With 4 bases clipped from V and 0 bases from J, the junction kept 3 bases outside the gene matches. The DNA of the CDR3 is TGCGCCAGCAGCCCGACTAGCGGGGGGAACCAAGAGACCCAGTACTTC. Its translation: CASSPTSGGNQETQYF.

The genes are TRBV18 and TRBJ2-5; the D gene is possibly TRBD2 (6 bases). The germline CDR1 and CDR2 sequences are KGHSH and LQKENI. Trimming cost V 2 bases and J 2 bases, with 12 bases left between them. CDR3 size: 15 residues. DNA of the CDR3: TGTGCCAGCTCACCAGGTACGGGGGATCAAGAGACCCAGTACTTC. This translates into CASSPGTGDQETQYF.

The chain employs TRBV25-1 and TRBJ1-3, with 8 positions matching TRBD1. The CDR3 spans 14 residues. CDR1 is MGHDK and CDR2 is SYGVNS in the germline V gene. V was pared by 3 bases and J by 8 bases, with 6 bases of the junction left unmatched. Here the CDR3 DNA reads TGTGCCAGCAGTGACAGGGGGCGGTTGGACACCATATATTTT. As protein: CASSDRGRLDTIYF. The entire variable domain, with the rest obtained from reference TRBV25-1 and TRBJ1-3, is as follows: EADIYQTPRYLVIGTGKKITLECSQTMGHDKMYWYQQDPGMELHLIHYSYGVNSTEKGDLSSESTVSRIRTEHFPLTLESARPSHTSQYLCASSDRGRLDTIYFGEGSWLTVV.

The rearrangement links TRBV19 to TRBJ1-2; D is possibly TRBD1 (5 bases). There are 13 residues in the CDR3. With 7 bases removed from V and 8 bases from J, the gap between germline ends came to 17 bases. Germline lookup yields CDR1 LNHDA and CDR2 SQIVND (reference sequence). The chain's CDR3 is CASTPGEIRGYTF. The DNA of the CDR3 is TGTGCCAGTACGCCGGGGGAGATTCGCGGCTACACCTTC.

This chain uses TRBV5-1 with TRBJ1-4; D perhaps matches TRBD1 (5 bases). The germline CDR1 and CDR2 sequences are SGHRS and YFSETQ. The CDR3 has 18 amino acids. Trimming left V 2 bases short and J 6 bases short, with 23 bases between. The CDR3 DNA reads TGCGCCAGCAGCTTACCTACAGAGTTCTTCGGGGGAGATGAAAAACTGTTTTTT. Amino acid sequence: CASSLPTEFFGGDEKLFF.

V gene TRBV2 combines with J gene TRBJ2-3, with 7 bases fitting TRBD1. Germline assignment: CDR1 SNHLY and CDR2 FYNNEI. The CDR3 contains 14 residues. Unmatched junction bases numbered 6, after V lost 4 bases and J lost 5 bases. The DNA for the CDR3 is TGTGCCAGCAGTGCGACAGGGTTTGGAGATACGCAGTATTTT. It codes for CASSATGFGDTQYF. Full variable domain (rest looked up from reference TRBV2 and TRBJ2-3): EPEVTQTPSHQVTQMGQEVILRCVPISNHLYFYWYRQILGQKVEFLVSFYNNEISEKSEIFDDQFSVERPDGSNFTLKIRSTKLEDSAMYFCASSATGFGDTQYFGPGTRLTVL.

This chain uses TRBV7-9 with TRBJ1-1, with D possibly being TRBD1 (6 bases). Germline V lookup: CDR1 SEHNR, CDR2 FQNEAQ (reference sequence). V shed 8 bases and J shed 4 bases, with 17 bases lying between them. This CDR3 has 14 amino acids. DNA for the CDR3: TGTGCCAGCTCCAGAGGGGGTTGGGGCACTGAAGCTTTCTTT. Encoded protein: CASSRGGWGTEAFF.

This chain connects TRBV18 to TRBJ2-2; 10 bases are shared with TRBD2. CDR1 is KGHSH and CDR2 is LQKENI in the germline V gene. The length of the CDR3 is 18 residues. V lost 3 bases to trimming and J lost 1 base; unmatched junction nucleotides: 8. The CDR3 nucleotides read TGTGCCAGCTCACCCGCTCCACCTAGCGGGGGGAACACCGGGGAGCTGTTTTTT. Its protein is CASSPAPPSGGNTGELFF.

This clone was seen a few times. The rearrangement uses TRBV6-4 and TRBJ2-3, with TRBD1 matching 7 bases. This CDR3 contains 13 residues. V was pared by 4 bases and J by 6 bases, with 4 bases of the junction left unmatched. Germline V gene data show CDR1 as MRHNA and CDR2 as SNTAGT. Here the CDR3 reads CASSVGGGDTQYF. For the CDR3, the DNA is TGTGCCAGCAGTGTAGGGGGCGGGGATACGCAGTATTTT.

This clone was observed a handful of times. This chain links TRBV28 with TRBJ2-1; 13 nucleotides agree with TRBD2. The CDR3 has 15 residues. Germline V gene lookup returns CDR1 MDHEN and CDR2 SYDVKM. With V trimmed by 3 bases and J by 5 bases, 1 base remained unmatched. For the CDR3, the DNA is TGTGCCAGCAGTTTTGGACTAGCGGGGGACAATGAGCAGTTCTTC. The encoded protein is CASSFGLAGDNEQFF.

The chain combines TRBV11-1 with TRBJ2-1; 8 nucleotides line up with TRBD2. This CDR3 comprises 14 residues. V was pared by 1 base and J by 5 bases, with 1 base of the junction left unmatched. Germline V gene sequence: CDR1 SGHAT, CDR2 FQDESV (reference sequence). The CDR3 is CASSLGRGDNEQFF. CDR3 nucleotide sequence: TGTGCCAGCAGCTTAGGGCGGGGGGACAATGAGCAGTTCTTC.

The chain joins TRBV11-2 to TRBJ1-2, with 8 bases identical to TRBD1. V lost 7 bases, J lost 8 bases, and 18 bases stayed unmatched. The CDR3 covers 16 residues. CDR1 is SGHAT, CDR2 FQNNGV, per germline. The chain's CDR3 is CASNLLKGDRGHGYTF. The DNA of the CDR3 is TGTGCCAGCAACCTCTTGAAGGGTGACAGGGGTCACGGCTACACCTTC.

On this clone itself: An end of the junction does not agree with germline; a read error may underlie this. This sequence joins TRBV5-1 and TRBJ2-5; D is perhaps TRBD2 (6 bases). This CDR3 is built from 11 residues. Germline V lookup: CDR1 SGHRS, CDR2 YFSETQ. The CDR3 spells CASSLLGGWNF. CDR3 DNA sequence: TGCGCCAGCAGCTTGCTCGGGGGTTGGAACTTC.

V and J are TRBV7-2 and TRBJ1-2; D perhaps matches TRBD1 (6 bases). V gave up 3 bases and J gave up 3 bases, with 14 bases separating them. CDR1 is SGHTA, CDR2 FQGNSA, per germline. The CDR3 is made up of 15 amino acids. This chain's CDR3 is CASSLRGGWDYGYTF. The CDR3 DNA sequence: TGTGCCAGCAGCTTGAGGGGGGGATGGGACTATGGCTACACCTTC. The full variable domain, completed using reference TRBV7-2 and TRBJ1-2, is GAGVSQSPSNKVTEKGKDVELRCDPISGHTALYWYRQSLGQGLEFLIYFQGNSAPDKSGLPSDRFSAERTGGSVSTLTIQRTQQEDSAVYLCASSLRGGWDYGYTFGSGTRLTVV.

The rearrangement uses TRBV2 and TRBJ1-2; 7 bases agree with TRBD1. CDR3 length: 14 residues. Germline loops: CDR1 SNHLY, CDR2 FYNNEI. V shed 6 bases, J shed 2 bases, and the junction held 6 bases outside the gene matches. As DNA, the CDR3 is TGTGCCAGCAGATCCTCGACAGGGAACTATGGCTACACCTTC. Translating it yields CASRSSTGNYGYTF.

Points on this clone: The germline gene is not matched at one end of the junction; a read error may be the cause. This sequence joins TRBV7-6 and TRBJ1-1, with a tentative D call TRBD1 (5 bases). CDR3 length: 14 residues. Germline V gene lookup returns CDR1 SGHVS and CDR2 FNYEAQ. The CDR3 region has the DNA TGTGCCAGCAGCCTGGACACCACGAACGCTGAAACTTTCTTT. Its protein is CASSLDTTNAETFF.

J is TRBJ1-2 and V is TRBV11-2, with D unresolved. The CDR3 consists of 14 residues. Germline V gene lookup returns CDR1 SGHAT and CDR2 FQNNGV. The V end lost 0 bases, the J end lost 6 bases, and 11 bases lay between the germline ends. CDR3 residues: CASSLDVRSNGYTF. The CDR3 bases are TGTGCCAGCAGCTTAGACGTTCGCAGTAATGGCTACACCTTC.

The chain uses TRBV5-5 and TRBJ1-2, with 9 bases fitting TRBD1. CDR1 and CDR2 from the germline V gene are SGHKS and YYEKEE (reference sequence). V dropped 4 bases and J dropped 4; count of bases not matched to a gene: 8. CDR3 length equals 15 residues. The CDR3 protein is CASSPQDRGPYGYTF. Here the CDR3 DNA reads TGTGCCAGCAGCCCGCAGGACAGGGGTCCCTATGGCTACACCTTC.

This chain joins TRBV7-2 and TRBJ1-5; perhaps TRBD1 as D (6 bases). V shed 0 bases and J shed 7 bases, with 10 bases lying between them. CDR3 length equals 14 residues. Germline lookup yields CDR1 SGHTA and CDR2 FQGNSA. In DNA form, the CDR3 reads TGTGCCAGCAGCTTAGCCCTCCAGGGGCAGCCCCAGCATTTT. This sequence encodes CASSLALQGQPQHF.

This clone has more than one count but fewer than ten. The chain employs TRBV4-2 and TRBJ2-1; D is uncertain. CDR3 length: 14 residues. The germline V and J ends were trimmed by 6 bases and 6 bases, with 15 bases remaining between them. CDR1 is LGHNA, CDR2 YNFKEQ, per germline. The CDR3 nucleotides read TGTGCCAGCAGACCTATTATCCGAAGCAATGAGCAGTTCTTC. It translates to CASRPIIRSNEQFF.

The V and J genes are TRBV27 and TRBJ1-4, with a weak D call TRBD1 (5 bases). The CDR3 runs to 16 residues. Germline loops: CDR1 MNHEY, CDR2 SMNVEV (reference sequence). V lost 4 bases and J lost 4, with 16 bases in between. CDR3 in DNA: TGTGCCAGCAGTTCCCTCCAGGGCCTCTATAATGAAAAACTGTTTTTT. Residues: CASSSLQGLYNEKLFF.

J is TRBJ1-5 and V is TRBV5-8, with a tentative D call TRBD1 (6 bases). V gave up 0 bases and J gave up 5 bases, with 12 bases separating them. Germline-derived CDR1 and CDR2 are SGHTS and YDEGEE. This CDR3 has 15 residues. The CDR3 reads CASSLGGLQYQPQHF. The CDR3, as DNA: TGTGCCAGCAGCTTGGGGGGGCTACAGTATCAGCCCCAGCATTTT.

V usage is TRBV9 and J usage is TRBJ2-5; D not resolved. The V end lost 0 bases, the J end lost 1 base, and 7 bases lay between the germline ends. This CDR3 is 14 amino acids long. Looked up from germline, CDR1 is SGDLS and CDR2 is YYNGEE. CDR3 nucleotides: TGTGCCAGCAGCGTAGGGCGGTTCCAAGAGACCCAGTACTTC. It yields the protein CASSVGRFQETQYF.

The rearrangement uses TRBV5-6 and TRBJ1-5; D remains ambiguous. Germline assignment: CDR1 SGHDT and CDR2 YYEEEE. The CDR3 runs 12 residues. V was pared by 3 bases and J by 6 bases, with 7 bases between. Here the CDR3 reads CASSYFSQPQHF. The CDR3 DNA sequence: TGTGCCAGCAGCTACTTTAGTCAGCCCCAGCATTTT.

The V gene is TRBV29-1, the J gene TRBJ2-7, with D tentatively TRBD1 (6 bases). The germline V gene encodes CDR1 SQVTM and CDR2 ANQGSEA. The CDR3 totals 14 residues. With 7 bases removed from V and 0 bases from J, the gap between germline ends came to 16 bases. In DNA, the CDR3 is TGCAGCGGAATAACAGGGAGTCGCTCCTACGAGCAGTACTTC. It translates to CSGITGSRSYEQYF.

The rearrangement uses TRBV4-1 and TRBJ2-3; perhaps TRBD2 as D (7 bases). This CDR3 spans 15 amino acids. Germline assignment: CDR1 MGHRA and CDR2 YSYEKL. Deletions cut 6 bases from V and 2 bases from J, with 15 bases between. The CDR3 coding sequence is TGCGCCAGCAGGGCCGGGCGGGGGCTCACAGATACGCAGTATTTT. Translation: CASRAGRGLTDTQYF.

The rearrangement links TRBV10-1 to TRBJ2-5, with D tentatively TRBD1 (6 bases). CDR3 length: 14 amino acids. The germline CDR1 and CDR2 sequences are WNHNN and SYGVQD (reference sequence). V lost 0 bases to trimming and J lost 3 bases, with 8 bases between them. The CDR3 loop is CASSESRTEETQYF. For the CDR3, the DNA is TGCGCCAGCAGTGAGTCCCGGACAGAAGAGACCCAGTACTTC.

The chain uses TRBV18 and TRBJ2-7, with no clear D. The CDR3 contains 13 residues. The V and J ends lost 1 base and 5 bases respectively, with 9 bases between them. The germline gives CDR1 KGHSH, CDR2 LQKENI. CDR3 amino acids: CASSPLEGDEQYF. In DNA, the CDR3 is TGTGCCAGCTCACCACTGGAAGGAGACGAGCAGTACTTC.

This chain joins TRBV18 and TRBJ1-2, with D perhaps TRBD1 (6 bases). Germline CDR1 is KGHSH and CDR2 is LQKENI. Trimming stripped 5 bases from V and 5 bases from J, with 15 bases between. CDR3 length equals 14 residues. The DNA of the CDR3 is TGTGCCAGCTCAACCGGGACAAGGGAATATGGCTACACCTTC. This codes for CASSTGTREYGYTF.

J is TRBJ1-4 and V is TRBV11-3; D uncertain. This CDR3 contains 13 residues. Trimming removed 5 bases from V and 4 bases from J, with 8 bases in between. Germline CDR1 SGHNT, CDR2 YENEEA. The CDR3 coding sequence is TGTGCCAGCAGCCCGCACATTAATGAAAAACTGTTTTTT. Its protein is CASSPHINEKLFF. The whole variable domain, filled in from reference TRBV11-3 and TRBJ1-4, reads EAGVVQSPRYKIIEKKQPVAFWCNPISGHNTLYWYLQNLGQGPELLIRYENEEAVDDSQLPKDRFSAERLKGVDSTLKIQPAELGDSAVYLCASSPHINEKLFFGSGTQLSVL.

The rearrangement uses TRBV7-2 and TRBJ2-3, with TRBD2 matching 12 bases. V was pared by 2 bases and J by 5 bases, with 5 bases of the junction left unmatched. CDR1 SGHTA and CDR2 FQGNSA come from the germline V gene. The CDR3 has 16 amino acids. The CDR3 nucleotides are TGTGCCAGCAGCTTACCTAGCGGGGGGGCCAAAGATACGCAGTATTTT. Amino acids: CASSLPSGGAKDTQYF.